The present T cell receptor beta chain was sequenced within a study of blood T cell repertoires in COVID-19. Overall study context: The study drew acute and convalescent COVID-19 samples from the United States, Italy and Spain.

Clones were read by immunoSEQ multiplex PCR, and TCRdb kept only the in-frame ones, dropping some. Here the sample spans around 700,000 clones, around 89% being singletons. Germline loops: CDR1 SGHDN, CDR2 FVKESK. Trimming stripped 2 bases from V and 4 bases from J, with 14 bases between. The length of the CDR3 is 15 residues. The source material was peripheral blood. This sequence originates from a woman between 18 and 29 years old with acute or convalescent COVID-19. V is TRBV14 and J is TRBJ1-1, with D tentatively TRBD1 (6 bases). The CDR3 region has the DNA TGTGCCAGCAGCCAAAGCCGGGGGGCGGTCACTGAAGCTTTCTTT. Protein sequence: CASSQSRGAVTEAFF.